The 13 T cell receptor beta chains in this list originate from one sample, sequenced in a study of early T cells in non-severe SARS-CoV-2 infection. MiXCR was run by TCRdb on the 5' RACE reads, yielding one entry per CDR3 protein. Of under 90,000 distinct CDR3 sequences in the sample, approximately 14% were seen once. Sequencing was done on a sample of whole blood. These receptor sequences come from an adult who was a healthcare worker with PCR-confirmed SARS-CoV-2 infection or an uninfected control (not recorded which).

This clonotype was picked up a small number of times. The chain is built from TRBV6-2 or TRBV6-3 and TRBJ1-1; weak D call: TRBD1 (5 bases). The germline CDR1 and CDR2 sequences are MNHEY and SVGEGT. The V gene lost 7 bases and the J gene lost 1 base, with 13 bases spanning the gap. The CDR3 extends over 14 amino acids. DNA of the CDR3: TGTGCCAGCATTAAAACAGGACAGAACACTGAAGCTTTCTTT. It encodes CASIKTGQNTEAFF.

There are a few counts of this clonotype. The rearrangement joins TRBV27 to TRBJ1-2; 7 bases match TRBD1. V dropped 6 bases and J dropped 0; count of bases not matched to a gene: 4. Germline values: CDR1 MNHEY, CDR2 SMNVEV (reference sequence). The CDR3 contains 14 residues. The CDR3 region is CASSSTGPNYGYTF. The CDR3 DNA reads as TGTGCCAGCAGCTCGACAGGGCCTAACTATGGCTACACCTTC.

The table lists this clonotype with a few counts. This sequence joins TRBV10-1 and TRBJ1-1; D is ambiguous. This CDR3 region has 14 residues. V was cut by 0 bases and J by 3 bases, with 8 bases left in between. Germline V gene data show CDR1 as WNHNN and CDR2 as SYGVQD (reference sequence). This CDR3 is CASSESAAYTEAFF. DNA of the CDR3: TGCGCCAGCAGTGAGTCCGCAGCCTACACTGAAGCTTTCTTT.

This clonotype has only a few counts. The rearrangement joins TRBV6-2 or TRBV6-3 to TRBJ1-3, with 9 bases that match TRBD1. Per the germline V gene, CDR1 is MNHEY and CDR2 is SVGEGT. The CDR3 length is 14 residues. The V segment lost 6 bases and the J segment 7 bases; nucleotides outside the gene matches: 7. DNA of the CDR3: TGTGCCAGCAGCGCTAACAGGGGGCGGAACACCATATATTTT. It is translated as CASSANRGRNTIYF.

This clonotype showed up just a few times. This CDR3 is CASSPGPGSNQPQHF. The CDR3 DNA sequence: TGTGCCAGCAGCCCGGGGCCAGGAAGCAATCAGCCCCAGCATTTT. This sequence joins TRBV6-1 and TRBJ1-5; TRBD1 might be the D (5 bases). The CDR3 is made up of 15 amino acids. CDR1 is MNHNS, CDR2 SASEGT, per germline. V lost 6 bases and J lost 1, with 13 bases in between.

This CDR3 reads CATGTENTDTQYF. The DNA of the CDR3 is TGTGCTACCGGGACAGAGAACACAGATACGCAGTATTTT. V and J are TRBV6-6 and TRBJ2-3; 7 nucleotides match TRBD1. The CDR3 sequence is 13 residues long. CDR1 and CDR2 (germline): MNHNY, SVGAGI (reference sequence).

This clonotype was seen a handful of times. V is TRBV5-6 and J is TRBJ2-7; D remains ambiguous. Germline loops: CDR1 SGHDT, CDR2 YYEEEE. There are 15 residues in the CDR3. Trimming removed 0 bases from V and 2 bases from J, with 12 bases in between. As DNA, the CDR3 is TGTGCCAGCAGCTTGGTGCGGACCTACCCCTACGAGCAGTACTTC. Translating gives CASSLVRTYPYEQYF.

This clonotype has more than one count but fewer than ten. The J gene is TRBJ2-7, the V gene TRBV4-2, with 9 nucleotides matching TRBD1. CDR3 length equals 16 residues. The V gene end was trimmed by 0 bases and the J gene end by 3 bases; junction bases not matched to a gene: 6. CDR1 is LGHNA and CDR2 is YNFKEQ in the germline V gene. In DNA form, the CDR3 reads TGTGCCAGCAGCCAAGATTTAGGGGACAGGGACTACGAGCAGTACTTC. Translated: CASSQDLGDRDYEQYF.

The J gene is TRBJ2-7, the V gene TRBV6-5; D ambiguous. The germline CDR1 and CDR2 sequences are MNHEY and SVGAGI. V was clipped by 2 bases and J by 2 bases, with 7 bases between them. The CDR3 contains 13 residues. CDR3 sequence reads: CASSYTATYEQYF. CDR3 DNA: TGTGCCAGCAGTTACACAGCGACCTACGAGCAGTACTTC.

DNA of the CDR3: TGTGCCAGCAGCCAACAAGTTAATGAAAAACTGTTTTTT. Translation gives CASSQQVNEKLFF. V usage is TRBV12-3 or TRBV12-4 and J usage is TRBJ1-4; no firm D call. There are 13 residues in the CDR3. Trimming pared 6 bases from V and 4 bases from J, leaving 9 bases between.

This clonotype was recorded a few times. The chain couples TRBV11-2 to TRBJ2-3; D is ambiguous. The CDR3 contains 14 residues. Trimming took 1 base from V and 0 from J, leaving 5 bases between them. Germline V gives CDR1 SGHAT, CDR2 FQNNGV. DNA for the CDR3: TGTGCCAGCAGCTTAGGGGCCAGCACAGATACGCAGTATTTT. Protein sequence: CASSLGASTDTQYF.

This chain joins TRBV4-3 and TRBJ2-7; D is undetermined. The CDR3 length is 14 residues. The V gene lost 0 bases and the J gene lost 1 base, with 7 bases spanning the gap. The germline V gene encodes CDR1 LGHNA and CDR2 YSLEER. Here the CDR3 DNA reads TGCGCCAGCAGCCAAGAATACGCTTCCTACGAGCAGTACTTC. The encoded protein is CASSQEYASYEQYF.

This clonotype was seen a few times. The rearrangement uses TRBV7-9 and TRBJ2-7; D remains unclear. There are 14 residues in the CDR3. With 2 bases removed from V and 2 bases from J, the gap between germline ends came to 10 bases. CDR1 is SEHNR and CDR2 is FQNEAQ in the germline V gene (reference sequence). The CDR3 DNA reads as TGTGCCAGCAGCTTATCAAGTACAGCCTACGAGCAGTACTTC. It codes for CASSLSSTAYEQYF. Looking up the rest from reference TRBV7-9 and TRBJ2-7 gives the full variable domain: DTGVSQNPRHKITKRGQNVTFRCDPISEHNRLYWYRQTLGQGPEFLTYFQNEAQLEKSRLLSDRFSAERPKGSFSTLEIQRTEQGDSAMYLCASSLSSTAYEQYFGPGTRLTVT.